Below, 26 T cell receptor beta chains from the same sample are listed, as sequenced in a study of T cell responses to AZD1222 COVID-19 vaccine. Generated by immunoSEQ multiplex PCR, the TCRdb table keeps only in-frame clones and is missing some. The sample holds over 110,000 clones; approximately 89% are singletons and the top ten take around 2.7%. The input for sequencing was peripheral blood, taken on day 0 of AZD1222 vaccination. The origin of the receptors is an adult in good health.

This clone was seen just once. The CDR3 loop reads CASTLWGGRNTGELFF. Here the CDR3 DNA reads TGTGCCAGCACCCTTTGGGGGGGAAGGAACACCGGGGAGCTGTTTTTT. This sequence joins TRBV28 and TRBJ2-2, with 7 bases lining up with TRBD2. The CDR3 is 16 amino acids. Per germline, CDR1 MDHEN and CDR2 SYDVKM. V trimming: 7 bases; J trimming: 1 base; junction bases outside the gene matches: 9.

This chain joins TRBV19 and TRBJ1-2; TRBD1 is a possible D gene (6 bases). Per germline, CDR1 LNHDA and CDR2 SQIVND (reference sequence). The length of the CDR3 is 13 residues. The V end lost 3 bases, the J end lost 4 bases, and 9 bases lay between the germline ends. CDR3 nucleotides: TGTGCCAGTAGTATTCAGGGGATCTATGGCTACACCTTC. This gives the protein CASSIQGIYGYTF.

V is TRBV28 and J is TRBJ2-5; TRBD2 matches at 11 bases. V gave up 5 bases and J gave up 5 bases; unmatched junction bases: 13. The CDR3 contains 17 residues. The germline V gene has CDR1 MDHEN and CDR2 SYDVKM. CDR3: CASSPGLAEREEETQYF. DNA of the CDR3: TGTGCCAGCAGTCCGGGACTAGCGGAAAGGGAGGAGGAGACCCAGTACTTC.

This rearrangement joins TRBV7-8 to TRBJ2-2; 10 bases are a match to TRBD2. CDR1 SGHVS and CDR2 FQNEAQ come from the germline V gene. V gave up 6 bases and J gave up 3 bases; unmatched junction bases: 10. This CDR3 is 17 amino acids long. The CDR3 DNA sequence: TGTGCCAGCAGTTCCAGATCGACTAGCGGGTACACCGGGGAGCTGTTTTTT. Residues: CASSSRSTSGYTGELFF.

V usage is TRBV9 and J usage is TRBJ1-1; tentative D call: TRBD1 (5 bases). CDR3 size: 15 residues. Germline CDR1 reads SGDLS; CDR2 reads YYNGEE. Trimming cost V 0 bases and J 2 bases, with 11 bases left between them. DNA of the CDR3: TGTGCCAGCAGCGTAGGTGACAGACTAAACACTGAAGCTTTCTTT. This codes for CASSVGDRLNTEAFF.

V and J are TRBV24-1 and TRBJ2-1; 10 bases are a match to TRBD1. The CDR3 runs 16 residues. Germline V gives CDR1 KGHDR, CDR2 SFDVKD. With V trimmed by 0 bases and J by 7 bases, 5 bases remained unmatched. The CDR3 here is CATSDLRDRGHNEQFF. The DNA of the CDR3 is TGTGCCACCAGTGATTTGAGGGACAGGGGACATAATGAGCAGTTCTTC.

The chain has TRBV19 and TRBJ2-1; TRBD2 matches 8 bases. V trimming: 3 bases; J trimming: 1 base; junction bases outside the gene matches: 2. The CDR3 has 15 residues. CDR1 is LNHDA, CDR2 SQIVND, per germline (reference sequence). This chain's CDR3 is CASSMLAGSYNEQFF. In DNA form, the CDR3 reads TGTGCCAGTAGTATGCTAGCGGGTTCCTACAATGAGCAGTTCTTC.

This chain connects TRBV27 to TRBJ1-1; 10 bases map to TRBD1. J gave up 3 bases and V 5 bases, and 12 bases lay outside the gene matches. The CDR3 extends over 17 amino acids. Germline V gene data show CDR1 as MNHEY and CDR2 as SMNVEV (reference sequence). CDR3 sequence reads: CASSPKTGGAWYTEAFF. The CDR3 DNA reads as TGTGCCAGCAGTCCAAAGACAGGGGGCGCCTGGTACACTGAAGCTTTCTTT.

V gene TRBV19 combines with J gene TRBJ1-5; no clear D gene. CDR3 length: 16 residues. Trimming shortened V by 2 bases and J by 4 bases, and 15 bases separated the two germline ends. Germline CDR1 is LNHDA and CDR2 is SQIVND (reference sequence). The CDR3 reads CASSILGTAGNQPQHF. CDR3 coding DNA: TGTGCCAGTAGTATACTTGGTACCGCGGGGAATCAGCCCCAGCATTTT. Supplemented by reference TRBV19 and TRBJ1-5, the full variable domain reads DGGITQSPKYLFRKEGQNVTLSCEQNLNHDAMYWYRQDPGQGLRLIYYSQIVNDFQKGDIAEGYSVSREKKESFPLTVTSAQKNPTAFYLCASSILGTAGNQPQHFGDGTRLSIL.

This chain links TRBV27 with TRBJ2-5, with 9 bases that match TRBD1. This CDR3 has 15 residues. Germline values: CDR1 MNHEY, CDR2 SMNVEV (reference sequence). V trimming: 5 bases; J trimming: 3 bases; junction bases outside the gene matches: 7. CDR3 region: CASSPYRGREETQYF. In nucleotides, the CDR3 is TGTGCCAGCAGTCCTTACAGGGGGCGGGAAGAGACCCAGTACTTC.

This chain connects TRBV11-2 to TRBJ2-1; D call uncertain. Germline V gene data show CDR1 as SGHAT and CDR2 as FQNNGV. The CDR3 is 14 amino acids. The V and J ends lost 1 base and 2 bases respectively, with 6 bases between them. The CDR3 here is CASSLVPPYNEQFF. As DNA, the CDR3 is TGTGCCAGCAGCTTAGTTCCCCCCTACAATGAGCAGTTCTTC.

The chain links TRBV11-1 to TRBJ2-1; TRBD2 matches 9 bases. The CDR3 spans 16 residues. Germline trimming cut 1 base from V and 4 bases from J; bases unmatched to any gene: 5. Germline V gene lookup returns CDR1 SGHAT and CDR2 FQDESV (reference sequence). The CDR3 spells CASSLVGTSRYNEQFF. The DNA of the CDR3 is TGTGCCAGCAGCTTAGTCGGGACTAGCAGGTACAATGAGCAGTTCTTC.

The CDR3 nucleotides are TGTGCCAGCAGCACCGCCCGGCCGGGGGTGACCTATGGCTACACCTTC. This encodes CASSTARPGVTYGYTF. The chain has TRBV7-8 and TRBJ1-2; perhaps TRBD1 as D (5 bases). V shed 5 bases and J shed 4 bases, with 20 bases lying between them. The CDR3 covers 16 residues. In germline, CDR1 is SGHVS, CDR2 FQNEAQ. The complete variable domain, with remaining parts taken from reference TRBV7-8 and TRBJ1-2, reads GAGVSQSPRYKVAKRGQDVALRCDPISGHVSLFWYQQALGQGPEFLTYFQNEAQLDKSGLPSDRFFAERPEGSVSTLKIQRTQQEDSAVYLCASSTARPGVTYGYTFGSGTRLTVV.

V gene TRBV12-5 combines with J gene TRBJ2-5; the match to TRBD2 covers 11 bases. V dropped 5 bases and J dropped 7; count of bases not matched to a gene: 3. This CDR3 has 13 amino acids. Germline loops: CDR1 LGHNT, CDR2 FRNRAP. The DNA for the CDR3 is TGTGCTAGTGGTACTAGCGGGAGTGGGACCCAGTACTTC. Residues: CASGTSGSGTQYF.

This chain connects TRBV9 to TRBJ2-7; 14 nucleotides align to TRBD2. Germline CDR1 reads SGDLS; CDR2 reads YYNGEE. With 3 bases clipped from V and 7 bases from J, the junction kept 6 bases outside the gene matches. The CDR3 is 15 residues long. CDR3 DNA: TGTGCCAGCAGCGCAGGGGGACTAGCGGGAGAGGAGCAGTACTTC. Protein product: CASSAGGLAGEEQYF. The full variable domain, completed using reference TRBV9 and TRBJ2-7, is DSGVTQTPKHLITATGQRVTLRCSPRSGDLSVYWYQQSLDQGLQFLIQYYNGEERAKGNILERFSAQQFPDLHSELNLSSLELGDSALYFCASSAGGLAGEEQYFGPGTRLTVT.

V usage is TRBV7-9 and J usage is TRBJ1-5; no clear D gene. The CDR3 consists of 16 residues. Trimming took 5 bases from V and 1 from J, leaving 15 bases between them. Germline loops: CDR1 SEHNR, CDR2 FQNEAQ (reference sequence). The CDR3 DNA follows: TGTGCCAGCAGCCCCCGCCAGGCCAAGAGCAATCAGCCCCAGCATTTT. Encoded protein: CASSPRQAKSNQPQHF.

This clone was observed a few times. The rearrangement joins TRBV9 to TRBJ1-4; no clear D gene. This CDR3 comprises 15 residues. Germline V gene sequence: CDR1 SGDLS, CDR2 YYNGEE. V was cut by 0 bases and J by 8 bases, with 14 bases left in between. CDR3 bases: TGTGCCAGCAGCGTAGGGGGAGGAGTCGAAGAAAAACTGTTTTTT. It yields the protein CASSVGGGVEEKLFF.

This chain uses TRBV14 with TRBJ1-6, with 9 bases that match TRBD1. This CDR3 comprises 17 residues. Germline V lookup: CDR1 SGHDN, CDR2 FVKESK. Trimming at V came to 5 bases and at J to 3 bases, leaving 8 bases not matched to a gene. Here the CDR3 DNA reads TGTGCCAGCAGCGGACCCGGGACAGGGCTCTATAATTCACCCCTCCACTTT. This gives the protein CASSGPGTGLYNSPLHF.

The rearrangement joins TRBV5-8 to TRBJ2-1; TRBD2 aligns across 7 bases. This CDR3 has 17 residues. Losses at the gene ends were 8 bases for V and 4 bases for J; bases not matched to a gene: 18. Per germline, CDR1 SGHTS and CDR2 YDEGEE. The CDR3 sequence is CARVTVWRGSTYNEQFF. The CDR3 DNA follows: TGTGCCAGGGTTACGGTATGGCGGGGGAGCACTTACAATGAGCAGTTCTTC.

J is TRBJ1-4 and V is TRBV4-3; TRBD1 matches 7 bases. Trimming at V came to 3 bases and at J to 0 bases, leaving 1 base not matched to a gene. The CDR3 runs to 15 residues. Germline loops: CDR1 LGHNA, CDR2 YSLEER. The CDR3 loop is CASSQDRSTNEKLFF. CDR3 nucleotide sequence: TGCGCCAGCAGCCAGGACAGGTCAACTAATGAAAAACTGTTTTTT.

The chain combines TRBV5-5 with TRBJ2-7; either TRBD1 or TRBD2 may fit D (5 bases each). The CDR3 consists of 13 residues. Germline CDR1 reads SGHKS; CDR2 reads YYEKEE (reference sequence). Trimming removed 0 bases from V and 3 bases from J, with 7 bases in between. CDR3 in amino acids: CASSLVGVYEQYF. The CDR3 coding sequence is TGTGCCAGCAGCTTGGTGGGGGTCTACGAGCAGTACTTC.

This chain connects TRBV5-5 to TRBJ1-5; 8 bases map to TRBD1. V gave up 3 bases and J gave up 7 bases; unmatched junction bases: 6. The germline gives CDR1 SGHKS, CDR2 YYEKEE (reference sequence). The CDR3 has 14 residues. The CDR3 sequence: CASSWTGLEQPQHF. CDR3 DNA: TGTGCCAGCAGCTGGACAGGGCTAGAGCAGCCCCAGCATTTT.

V is TRBV2 and J is TRBJ1-2; D possibly corresponds to TRBD1 (5 bases). Trimming stripped 7 bases from V and 4 bases from J, with 25 bases between. This CDR3 has 17 amino acids. CDR1 and CDR2 from the germline V gene are SNHLY and FYNNEI. The CDR3 loop is CASTTLGRDDDLYGYTF. The CDR3 region has the DNA TGTGCCAGCACGACCCTTGGCCGGGACGATGACCTCTATGGCTACACCTTC.

The chain couples TRBV10-2 to TRBJ2-3; weak D call: TRBD2 (6 bases). Germline V lookup: CDR1 WSHSY, CDR2 SAAADI. CDR3 length: 18 residues. V was cut by 2 bases and J by 3 bases, with 21 bases left in between. CDR3 amino acids: CASSEPDPGTGTTDTQYF. CDR3 DNA: TGCGCCAGCAGTGAGCCCGACCCGGGGACTGGGACTACAGATACGCAGTATTTT.

V gene TRBV28 combines with J gene TRBJ1-2; D gene unclear. Germline loops: CDR1 MDHEN, CDR2 SYDVKM. The CDR3 runs to 13 residues. Trimming left V 2 bases short and J 4 bases short, with 8 bases between. This CDR3 is CASSLLITYGYTF. The CDR3 DNA follows: TGTGCCAGCAGTTTACTTATCACCTATGGCTACACCTTC.

By frequency in the sample, this clone is medium-sized. The chain links TRBV7-6 to TRBJ2-7; D ambiguous. The V gene lost 1 base and the J gene lost 6 bases, with 7 bases spanning the gap. This CDR3 has 12 residues. Looked up from germline, CDR1 is SGHVS and CDR2 is FNYEAQ. The CDR3 reads CASSLVGSEQYF. CDR3 in DNA: TGTGCCAGCAGCTTAGTGGGTTCCGAGCAGTACTTC.